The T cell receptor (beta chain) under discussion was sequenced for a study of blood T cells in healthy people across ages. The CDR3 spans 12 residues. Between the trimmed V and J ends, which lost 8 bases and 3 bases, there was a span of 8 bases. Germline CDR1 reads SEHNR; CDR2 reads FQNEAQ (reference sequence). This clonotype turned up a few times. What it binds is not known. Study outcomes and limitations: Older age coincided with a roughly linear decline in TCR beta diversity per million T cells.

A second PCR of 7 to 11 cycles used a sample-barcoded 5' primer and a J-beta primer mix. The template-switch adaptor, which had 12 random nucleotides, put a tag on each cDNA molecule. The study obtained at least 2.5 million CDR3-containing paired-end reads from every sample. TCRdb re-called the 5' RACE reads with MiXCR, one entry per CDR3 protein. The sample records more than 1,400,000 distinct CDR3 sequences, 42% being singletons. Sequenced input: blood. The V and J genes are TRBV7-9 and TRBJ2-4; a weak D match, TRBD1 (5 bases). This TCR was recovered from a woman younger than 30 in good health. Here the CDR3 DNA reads TGTGCCAGCGTCAGGGTCAAAAACATTCAGTACTTC. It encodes CASVRVKNIQYF. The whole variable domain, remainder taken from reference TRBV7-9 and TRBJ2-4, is DTGVSQNPRHKITKRGQNVTFRCDPISEHNRLYWYRQTLGQGPEFLTYFQNEAQLEKSRLLSDRFSAERPKGSFSTLEIQRTEQGDSAMYLCASVRVKNIQYFGAGTRLSVL.